Below, 6 T cell receptor beta chains from the same sample are listed, as sequenced in a study of regulatory T cells in long-lasting Graves disease. Time point here: newly diagnosed GD, antithyroid drugs for less than 3 months. PBMC RNA was the source of the TCR library. HTBI primers from iRepertoire and Arm-PCR of CDR3 regions yielded the TCR beta libraries. TCRdb re-called the multiplex PCR reads with MiXCR, one entry per CDR3 protein. The sample shows about 540,000 distinct CDR3 sequences, roughly 13% of them seen only once. These data were likewise used in another study, on T cells in Graves' hyperthyroidism and ophthalmopathy.

The sequenced sample was peripheral blood mononuclear cells (PBMCs), obtained at new diagnosis, from a patient treated with antithyroid drugs. The receptors originated from a man between 25 and 39 years old with Graves disease.

This clonotype was seen repeatedly, ten times or more. This chain connects TRBV5-1 to TRBJ2-3; D is perhaps TRBD2 (6 bases). Germline V gene sequence: CDR1 SGHRS, CDR2 YFSETQ. The CDR3 length is 16 residues. The ends were cut back, 0 bases at V and 6 bases at J, with 17 bases in the middle. The CDR3 region is CASSLVGRESFDTQYF. In nucleotides, the CDR3 is TGCGCCAGCAGCTTGGTTGGCCGGGAGAGCTTTGATACGCAGTATTTT.

The chain is built from TRBV27 and TRBJ2-3; 7 nucleotides align to TRBD2. CDR3 size: 16 residues. Germline V lookup: CDR1 MNHEY, CDR2 SMNVEV (reference sequence). With 6 bases clipped from V and 4 bases from J, the junction kept 13 bases outside the gene matches. For the CDR3, the DNA is TGTGCCAGCAGGCGACCGGGACTACCTTCGGCAGATACGCAGTATTTT. Its protein product is CASRRPGLPSADTQYF.

This clonotype was recorded at least ten times. The rearrangement uses TRBV12-3 or TRBV12-4 and TRBJ2-7; 7 bases are shared with TRBD1. Unmatched junction bases numbered 3, after V lost 7 bases and J lost 0 bases. This CDR3 spans 13 amino acids. DNA for the CDR3: TGTGCCAGCAAAGCAGGGGGCTCCTACGAGCAGTACTTC. It specifies CASKAGGSYEQYF.

The chain links TRBV13 to TRBJ1-1, with no clear D. Germline CDR1 and CDR2: PRHDT and FYEKMQ (reference sequence). This CDR3 is built from 15 residues. The V gene lost 3 bases and the J gene lost 2 bases, with 13 bases spanning the gap. The CDR3 sequence: CASSLGRAGNTEAFF. CDR3 coding DNA: TGTGCCAGCAGCTTGGGGAGGGCAGGTAACACTGAAGCTTTCTTT.

The V call is TRBV29-1, the J call TRBJ1-4, with TRBD1 matching 8 bases. This CDR3 spans 15 amino acids. Looked up from germline, CDR1 is SQVTM and CDR2 is ANQGSEA. Losses at the gene ends were 1 base for V and 4 bases for J; bases not matched to a gene: 5. The CDR3 spells CSVEASGGHNEKLFF. As DNA, the CDR3 is TGCAGCGTTGAAGCATCAGGGGGCCATAATGAAAAACTGTTTTTT. The entire variable domain, with the rest obtained from reference TRBV29-1 and TRBJ1-4, is as follows: SAVISQKPSRDICQRGTSLTIQCQVDSQVTMMFWYRQQPGQSLTLIATANQGSEATYESGFVIDKFPISRPNLTFSTLTVSNMSPEDSSIYLCSVEASGGHNEKLFFGSGTQLSVL.

V is TRBV19 and J is TRBJ1-1; D gene uncertain. This CDR3 has 15 residues. CDR1 is LNHDA, CDR2 SQIVND, per germline (reference sequence). V was shortened by 8 bases and J by 0 bases, with 16 bases between the two germline ends. CDR3 sequence (DNA): TGTGCCAGTGGGAGATACATCGCCCTGAACACTGAAGCTTTCTTT. Amino acid sequence: CASGRYIALNTEAFF.